The 22 T cell receptor beta chains listed next were all sequenced from one sample in a study of CD8 T cells in ankylosing spondylitis. Study-wide findings and caveats: Seemingly distinctive of ankylosing spondylitis blood was a TCR beta motif formed by eight highly homologous variants.

One entry per CDR3 protein, called by TCRdb with MiXCR from the 5' RACE reads. The table shows over 700,000 distinct CDR3 sequences, with roughly 19% occurring only once. No antigen has been identified for these receptors. Material: blood, either unsorted or a sorted T cell fraction (not recorded which). The receptors were sampled from a male donor with ankylosing spondylitis.

The table lists this clonotype with many counts. As DNA, the CDR3 is TGTGCCAGCAGTTTGTCCGGACATAATGAAAAACTGTTTTTT. It is translated as CASSLSGHNEKLFF. The chain recombines TRBV12-3 or TRBV12-4 with TRBJ1-4; D is perhaps TRBD1 (5 bases). V lost 3 bases and J 4 bases, leaving 9 bases between the germline ends. The CDR3 has 14 residues.

V usage is TRBV12-3 or TRBV12-4 and J usage is TRBJ1-2, with TRBD1 matching 9 bases. The CDR3 is 16 amino acids. Losses at the gene ends were 4 bases for V and 8 bases for J; bases not matched to a gene: 14. CDR3 region: CASSWGTGNSLKGYTF. The CDR3 region has the DNA TGTGCCAGCAGTTGGGGGACAGGGAACTCGCTTAAAGGCTACACCTTC.

This clonotype was seen just once. The chain joins TRBV5-5 to TRBJ1-5; D perhaps matches TRBD1 (6 bases). Germline V CDR1 and CDR2: SGHKS, YYEKEE (reference sequence). This CDR3 has 17 residues. V lost 0 bases and J 4 bases, leaving 17 bases between the germline ends. The chain's CDR3 is CASSLDPWGANNQPQHF. CDR3 DNA sequence: TGTGCCAGCAGCTTGGATCCTTGGGGGGCTAATAATCAGCCCCAGCATTTT.

This clonotype was picked up a small number of times. This chain links TRBV29-1 with TRBJ2-5; 8 bases match TRBD2. The CDR3 loop spans 13 amino acids. The germline CDR1 and CDR2 sequences are SQVTM and ANQGSEA. V dropped 3 bases and J dropped 2; count of bases not matched to a gene: 2. The CDR3 DNA is TGCAGCGTTGAGTCTAGCGGGCAAGAGACCCAGTACTTC. Translating gives CSVESSGQETQYF.

This clonotype is a singleton in its sample. The chain recombines TRBV20-1 with TRBJ2-7; 10 bases map to TRBD2. V gave up 1 base and J gave up 6 bases; unmatched junction bases: 6. Germline CDR1 DFQATT, CDR2 SNEGSKA (reference sequence). CDR3 length: 14 residues. The CDR3 DNA sequence: TGCAGTGCTAGAGCCCCGATAGCGGGAGGCGAGCAGTACTTC. It translates to CSARAPIAGGEQYF.

V is TRBV20-1 and J is TRBJ2-3, with 9 nucleotides matching TRBD2. Per germline, CDR1 DFQATT and CDR2 SNEGSKA (reference sequence). Trimming took 1 base from V and 2 from J; bases not matched to a gene: 10. CDR3 length equals 17 residues. The CDR3 DNA follows: TGCAGTGCTAGAGTTAAGACTAGCGGACTCTTCACAGATACGCAGTATTTT. Its protein is CSARVKTSGLFTDTQYF.

This clonotype was seen a few times. This rearrangement joins TRBV27 to TRBJ1-5, with D possibly being TRBD1 (5 bases). This CDR3 has 14 residues. Germline V gene data show CDR1 as MNHEY and CDR2 as SMNVEV (reference sequence). V lost 6 bases, J lost 5 bases, and 14 bases lay in between. CDR3 DNA sequence: TGTGCCAGCAGATTTAGTGCGGGGGATCAGCCCCAGCATTTT. Residues: CASRFSAGDQPQHF.

The V and J genes are TRBV6-1 and TRBJ2-1; 13 bases align to TRBD2. Losses at the gene ends were 6 bases for V and 5 bases for J; bases not matched to a gene: 7. This CDR3 spans 16 amino acids. Germline-derived CDR1 and CDR2 are MNHNS and SASEGT. CDR3 bases: TGTGCCAGCAGCAACCGACTAGCGGGAGGCCACAATGAGCAGTTCTTC. Translated: CASSNRLAGGHNEQFF.

This sequence joins TRBV25-1 and TRBJ2-2; possibly TRBD1 for D (5 bases). CDR1 MGHDK and CDR2 SYGVNS come from the germline V gene. The CDR3 is made up of 14 amino acids. Trimming left V 0 bases short and J 6 bases short, with 8 bases between. CDR3 protein: CASSEYVGAGELFF. For the CDR3, the DNA is TGTGCCAGCAGTGAATATGTAGGGGCCGGGGAGCTGTTTTTT.

This clonotype was observed a handful of times. J is TRBJ2-1 and V is TRBV5-1, with D possibly being TRBD1 (5 bases). Germline V gene data show CDR1 as SGHRS and CDR2 as YFSETQ. The CDR3 runs to 16 residues. The V and J ends lost 4 bases and 6 bases respectively, with 20 bases between them. The CDR3 here is CASSPGTQGAANEQFF. As DNA, the CDR3 is TGCGCCAGCAGCCCCGGTACCCAGGGCGCCGCCAATGAGCAGTTCTTC.

The chain is built from TRBV12-3 or TRBV12-4 and TRBJ2-3; perhaps TRBD1 as D (6 bases). The germline V and J ends were trimmed by 7 bases and 4 bases, with 12 bases remaining between them. This CDR3 comprises 13 residues. CDR3 nucleotides: TGTGCCAGCACACGACAGGAGGCAGATACGCAGTATTTT. This encodes CASTRQEADTQYF.

This chain uses TRBV12-3 or TRBV12-4 with TRBJ2-2, with D hard to call. This CDR3 has 12 residues. V shed 2 bases and J shed 5 bases, with 3 bases lying between them. In nucleotides, the CDR3 is TGTGCCAGCAGTTTATGGACCGGGGAGCTGTTTTTT. It specifies CASSLWTGELFF.

V usage is TRBV5-1 and J usage is TRBJ2-1; maybe TRBD2 (7 bases). This CDR3 region has 15 residues. The germline gives CDR1 SGHRS, CDR2 YFSETQ. V was shortened by 0 bases and J by 8 bases, with 15 bases between the two germline ends. Here the CDR3 DNA reads TGCGCCAGCAGCTTGGTGGGGGGGGCCCGTGATGAGCAGTTCTTC. Residues: CASSLVGGARDEQFF.

This clonotype was counted many times. The rearrangement uses TRBV7-9 and TRBJ2-5; D might be TRBD1 (6 bases). The CDR3 is made up of 15 amino acids. Germline-derived CDR1 and CDR2 are SEHNR and FQNEAQ (reference sequence). V lost 2 bases and J lost 5, with 15 bases in between. The CDR3 region has the DNA TGTGCCAGCAGCTTAAGTCAGGGGATCTCGGAGACCCAGTACTTC. Translated: CASSLSQGISETQYF.

This clonotype was observed a handful of times. The V gene is TRBV29-1, the J gene TRBJ2-5; TRBD1 matches at 11 bases. With 3 bases clipped from V and 5 bases from J, the junction kept 5 bases outside the gene matches. Per the germline V gene, CDR1 is SQVTM and CDR2 is ANQGSEA. The CDR3 consists of 14 residues. The CDR3 is CSVDMDRGPETQYF. CDR3 in DNA: TGCAGCGTTGACATGGACAGGGGGCCCGAGACCCAGTACTTC.

This sequence joins TRBV6-2 or TRBV6-3 and TRBJ1-6; unclear D gene. The V end lost 4 bases, the J end lost 10 bases, and 8 bases lay between the germline ends. The CDR3 runs to 12 residues. Per germline, CDR1 MNHEY and CDR2 SVGEGT. The CDR3 region has the DNA TGTGCCAGCAGTTTCACTCCATCACCCCTCCACTTT. Protein: CASSFTPSPLHF.

The chain carries TRBV4-2 and TRBJ1-3; no definite D call. CDR3 length: 15 residues. Germline loops: CDR1 LGHNA, CDR2 YNFKEQ. The V end was cut by 4 bases, the J end by 1 base, with 11 bases between. In nucleotides, the CDR3 is TGTGCCAGCAGCCTCGAAGAAGGGTCTGGAAACACCATATATTTT. It is translated as CASSLEEGSGNTIYF.

The rearrangement uses TRBV5-1 and TRBJ2-5; D is perhaps TRBD1 or TRBD2 (5 bases each). Trimming took off 7 bases at V and 7 bases at J, with 8 bases between the two ends. Germline-derived CDR1 and CDR2 are SGHRS and YFSETQ. The CDR3 sequence is 10 residues long. The CDR3 here is CASLRGTQYF. Here the CDR3 DNA reads TGCGCCAGCCTGAGGGGGACCCAGTACTTC.

This clonotype was counted a few times. DNA of the CDR3: TGTGCCAGCAGCGGATCCGGGACTACTTACGAGCAGTACTTC. Translated, it gives CASSGSGTTYEQYF. This chain uses TRBV9 with TRBJ2-7, with 7 positions matching TRBD2. Germline V gene data show CDR1 as SGDLS and CDR2 as YYNGEE. V lost 3 bases, J lost 4 bases, and 7 bases stayed unmatched. CDR3 size: 14 residues.

V gene TRBV5-1 combines with J gene TRBJ1-5; D is unclear. Germline V lookup: CDR1 SGHRS, CDR2 YFSETQ. CDR3 length equals 14 residues. V lost 4 bases and J lost 4, with 12 bases in between. CDR3 loop: CASSDGNPNQPQHF. The CDR3 DNA follows: TGCGCCAGCAGCGACGGGAACCCAAATCAGCCCCAGCATTTT.

This clonotype has just a few counts. The CDR3 coding sequence is TGTGCCAGCAGTTTGGGCAGCTGGTACTATGGCTACACCTTC. This gives the protein CASSLGSWYYGYTF. The chain employs TRBV28 and TRBJ1-2; D not certain. The germline V gene has CDR1 MDHEN and CDR2 SYDVKM. The V gene lost 3 bases and the J gene lost 3 bases, with 11 bases spanning the gap. The length of the CDR3 is 14 residues.

This clonotype has at least ten counts. The chain joins TRBV9 to TRBJ2-1, with D tentatively TRBD1 (5 bases). The germline V gene has CDR1 SGDLS and CDR2 YYNGEE. The CDR3 contains 13 residues. Trimming shortened V by 7 bases and J by 5 bases, and 13 bases separated the two germline ends. CDR3 sequence (DNA): TGTGCCAGCCAGGGCCTCCTTAACAATGAGCAGTTCTTC. Residues: CASQGLLNNEQFF. Full variable domain (remainder filled in from reference TRBV9 and TRBJ2-1): DSGVTQTPKHLITATGQRVTLRCSPRSGDLSVYWYQQSLDQGLQFLIQYYNGEERAKGNILERFSAQQFPDLHSELNLSSLELGDSALYFCASQGLLNNEQFFGPGTRLTVL.